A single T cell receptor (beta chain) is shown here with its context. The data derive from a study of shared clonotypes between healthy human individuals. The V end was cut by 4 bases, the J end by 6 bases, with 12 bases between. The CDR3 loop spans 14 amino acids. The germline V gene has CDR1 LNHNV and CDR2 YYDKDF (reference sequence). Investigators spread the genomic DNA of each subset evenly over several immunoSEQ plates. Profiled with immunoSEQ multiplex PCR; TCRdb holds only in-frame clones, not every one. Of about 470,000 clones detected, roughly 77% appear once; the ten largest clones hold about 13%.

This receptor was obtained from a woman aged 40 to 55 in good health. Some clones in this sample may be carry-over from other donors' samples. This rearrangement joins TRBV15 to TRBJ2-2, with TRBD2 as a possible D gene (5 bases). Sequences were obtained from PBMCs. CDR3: CATSINGDAGELFF. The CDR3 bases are TGTGCCACCAGCATAAACGGGGATGCCGGGGAGCTGTTTTTT.